The clone carrying this T cell receptor (beta chain) was seen ten or more times. The antigen is not known. V lost 0 bases and J lost 1, with 24 bases in between. The CDR3 sequence is 19 residues long. Germline assignment: CDR1 DFQATT and CDR2 SNEGSKA (reference sequence). The sample is drawn from a study of identical twins. The study's findings and limits: Possibly, invariant MAIT and iNKT cells partly confounded zero-insertion analyses.

One entry per CDR3 protein, called by TCRdb with MiXCR from the 5' RACE reads. The profile shows approximately 300,000 distinct CDR3 sequences, roughly 10% of them singletons. These sequences were also reported in another study, on yellow fever vaccine responses in identical twins.

Sequenced material: CD8+ T cells sorted from blood. This TCR was recovered from a woman younger than 30 in good health. The V gene is TRBV20-1, the J gene TRBJ2-5; D is ambiguous. The CDR3 nucleotides are TGCAGTGCTAGAGATGGAACGTTGGCAGCCGAATTGAGCCAAGAGACCCAGTACTTC. Translation gives CSARDGTLAAELSQETQYF.